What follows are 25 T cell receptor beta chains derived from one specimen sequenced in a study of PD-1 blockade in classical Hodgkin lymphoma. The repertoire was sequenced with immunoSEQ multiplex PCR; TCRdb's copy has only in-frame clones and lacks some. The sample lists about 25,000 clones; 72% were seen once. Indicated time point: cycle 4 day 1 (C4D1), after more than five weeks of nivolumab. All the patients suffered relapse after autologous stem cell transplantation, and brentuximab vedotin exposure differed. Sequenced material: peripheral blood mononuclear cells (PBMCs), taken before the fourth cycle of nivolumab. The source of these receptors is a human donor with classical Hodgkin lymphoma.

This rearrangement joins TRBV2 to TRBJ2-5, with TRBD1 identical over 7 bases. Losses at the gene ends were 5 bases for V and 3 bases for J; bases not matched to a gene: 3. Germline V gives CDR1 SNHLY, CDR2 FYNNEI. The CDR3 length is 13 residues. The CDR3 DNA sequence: TGTGCCAGCAGTTGGCAGGGGGAAGAGACCCAGTACTTC. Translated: CASSWQGEETQYF.

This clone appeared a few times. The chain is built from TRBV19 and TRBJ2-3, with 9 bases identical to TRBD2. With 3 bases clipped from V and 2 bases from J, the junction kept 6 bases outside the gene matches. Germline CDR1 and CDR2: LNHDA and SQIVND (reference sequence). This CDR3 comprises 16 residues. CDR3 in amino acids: CASSMRRGGVTDTQYF. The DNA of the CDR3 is TGTGCCAGTAGTATGCGGCGGGGGGGCGTCACAGATACGCAGTATTTT. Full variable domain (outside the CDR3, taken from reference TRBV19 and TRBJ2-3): DGGITQSPKYLFRKEGQNVTLSCEQNLNHDAMYWYRQDPGQGLRLIYYSQIVNDFQKGDIAEGYSVSREKKESFPLTVTSAQKNPTAFYLCASSMRRGGVTDTQYFGPGTRLTVL.

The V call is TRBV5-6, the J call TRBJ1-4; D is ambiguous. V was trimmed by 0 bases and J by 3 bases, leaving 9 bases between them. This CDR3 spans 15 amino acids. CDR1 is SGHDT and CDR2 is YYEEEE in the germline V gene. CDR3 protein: CASSLVAGANEKLFF. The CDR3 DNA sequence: TGTGCCAGCAGCTTGGTAGCCGGGGCTAATGAAAAACTGTTTTTT.

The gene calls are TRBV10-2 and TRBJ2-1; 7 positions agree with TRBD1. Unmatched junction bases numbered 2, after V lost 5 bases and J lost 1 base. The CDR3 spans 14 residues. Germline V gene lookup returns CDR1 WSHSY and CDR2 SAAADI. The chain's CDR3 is CASSLTGSYNEQFF. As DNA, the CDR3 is TGCGCCAGCAGTTTGACAGGGTCCTACAATGAGCAGTTCTTC.

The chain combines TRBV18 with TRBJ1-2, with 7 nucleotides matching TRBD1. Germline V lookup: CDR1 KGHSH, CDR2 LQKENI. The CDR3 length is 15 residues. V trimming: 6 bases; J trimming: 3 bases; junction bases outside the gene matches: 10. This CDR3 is CASSYITGDDYGYTF. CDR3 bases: TGTGCCAGCTCCTATATCACAGGGGACGACTATGGCTACACCTTC.

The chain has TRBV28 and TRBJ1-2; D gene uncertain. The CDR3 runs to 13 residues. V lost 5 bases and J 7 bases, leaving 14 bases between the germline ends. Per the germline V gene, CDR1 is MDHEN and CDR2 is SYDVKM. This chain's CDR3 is CASSPTWAPGYTF. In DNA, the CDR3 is TGTGCCAGCAGTCCGACCTGGGCCCCTGGCTACACCTTC.

CDR3 nucleotides: TGTGCCAGCTCCTGGGCCCCTTCGGAGACCCAGTACTTC. It codes for CASSWAPSETQYF. This chain connects TRBV18 to TRBJ2-5; D not certain. Germline CDR1 KGHSH, CDR2 LQKENI. Trimming shortened V by 6 bases and J by 5 bases, and 13 bases separated the two germline ends. The CDR3 covers 13 residues.

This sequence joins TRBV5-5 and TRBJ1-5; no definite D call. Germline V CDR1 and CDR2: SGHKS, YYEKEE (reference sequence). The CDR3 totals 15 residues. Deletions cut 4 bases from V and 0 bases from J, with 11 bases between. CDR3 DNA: TGTGCCAGCAGCCCAAAGAGTTATAGCAATCAGCCCCAGCATTTT. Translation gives CASSPKSYSNQPQHF.

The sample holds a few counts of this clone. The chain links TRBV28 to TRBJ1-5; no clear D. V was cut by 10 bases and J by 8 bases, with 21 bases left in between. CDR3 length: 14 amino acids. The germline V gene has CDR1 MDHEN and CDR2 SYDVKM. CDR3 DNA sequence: TGTGCCATAGAACCCCAGGCCGGAACGGAGCCCCAGCATTTT. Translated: CAIEPQAGTEPQHF.

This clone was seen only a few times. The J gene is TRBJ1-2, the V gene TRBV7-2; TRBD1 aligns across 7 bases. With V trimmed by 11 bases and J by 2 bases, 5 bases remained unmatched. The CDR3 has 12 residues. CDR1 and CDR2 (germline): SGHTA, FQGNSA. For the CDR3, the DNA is TGTGCCTCCGAGGGGGCGAACTATGGCTACACCTTC. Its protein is CASEGANYGYTF.

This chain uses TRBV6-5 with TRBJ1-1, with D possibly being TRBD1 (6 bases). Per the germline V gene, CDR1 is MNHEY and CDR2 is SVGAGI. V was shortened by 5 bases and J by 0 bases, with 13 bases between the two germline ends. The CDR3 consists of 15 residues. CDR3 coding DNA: TGTGCCAGCAGTACGGGGGGGGGCGTGAACACTGAAGCTTTCTTT. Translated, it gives CASSTGGGVNTEAFF.

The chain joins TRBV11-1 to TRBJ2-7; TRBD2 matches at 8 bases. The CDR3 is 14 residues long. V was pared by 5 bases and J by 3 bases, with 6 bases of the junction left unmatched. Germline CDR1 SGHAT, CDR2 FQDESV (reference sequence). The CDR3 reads CASSPGTSIYEQYF. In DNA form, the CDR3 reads TGTGCCAGCAGCCCCGGGACTAGTATCTACGAGCAGTACTTC.

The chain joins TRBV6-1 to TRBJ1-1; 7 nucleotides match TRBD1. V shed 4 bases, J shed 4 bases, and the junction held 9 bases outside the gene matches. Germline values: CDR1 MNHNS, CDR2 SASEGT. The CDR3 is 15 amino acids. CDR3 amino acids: CASSVHRGTGTEAFF. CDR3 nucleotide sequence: TGTGCCAGCAGTGTCCACAGGGGAACGGGCACTGAAGCTTTCTTT.

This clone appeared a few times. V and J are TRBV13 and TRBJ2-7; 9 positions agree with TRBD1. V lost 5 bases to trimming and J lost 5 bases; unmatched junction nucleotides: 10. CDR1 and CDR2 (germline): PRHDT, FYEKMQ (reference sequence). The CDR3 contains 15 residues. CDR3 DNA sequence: TGTGCCAGCAGCCTAAGTCGGACAGGGGTTCACGAGCAGTACTTC. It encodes CASSLSRTGVHEQYF.

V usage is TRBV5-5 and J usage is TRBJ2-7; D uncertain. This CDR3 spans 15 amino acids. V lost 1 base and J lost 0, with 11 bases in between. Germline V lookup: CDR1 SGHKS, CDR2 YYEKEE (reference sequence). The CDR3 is CASSLSTLSSYEQYF. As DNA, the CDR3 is TGTGCCAGCAGCTTGTCGACACTTTCCTCCTACGAGCAGTACTTC.

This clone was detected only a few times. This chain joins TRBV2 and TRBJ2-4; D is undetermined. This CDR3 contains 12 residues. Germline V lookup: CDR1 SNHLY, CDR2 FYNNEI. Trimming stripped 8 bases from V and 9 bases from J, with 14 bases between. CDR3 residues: CASFSPLGIQYF. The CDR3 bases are TGTGCCAGCTTCAGTCCCCTCGGCATTCAGTACTTC. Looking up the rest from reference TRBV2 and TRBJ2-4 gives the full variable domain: EPEVTQTPSHQVTQMGQEVILRCVPISNHLYFYWYRQILGQKVEFLVSFYNNEISEKSEIFDDQFSVERPDGSNFTLKIRSTKLEDSAMYFCASFSPLGIQYFGAGTRLSVL.

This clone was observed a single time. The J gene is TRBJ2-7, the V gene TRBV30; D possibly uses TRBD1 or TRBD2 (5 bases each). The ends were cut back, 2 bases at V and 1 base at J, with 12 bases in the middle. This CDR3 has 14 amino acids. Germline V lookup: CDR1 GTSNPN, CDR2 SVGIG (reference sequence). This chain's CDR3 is CAWSRKGPSYEQYF. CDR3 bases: TGTGCCTGGAGTAGAAAGGGACCATCCTACGAGCAGTACTTC.

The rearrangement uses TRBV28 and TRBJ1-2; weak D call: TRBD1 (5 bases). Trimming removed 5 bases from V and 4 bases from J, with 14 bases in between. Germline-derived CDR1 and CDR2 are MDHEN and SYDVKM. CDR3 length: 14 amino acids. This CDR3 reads CASSPLGTIYGYTF. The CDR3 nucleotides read TGTGCCAGCAGTCCCCTAGGGACGATCTATGGCTACACCTTC.

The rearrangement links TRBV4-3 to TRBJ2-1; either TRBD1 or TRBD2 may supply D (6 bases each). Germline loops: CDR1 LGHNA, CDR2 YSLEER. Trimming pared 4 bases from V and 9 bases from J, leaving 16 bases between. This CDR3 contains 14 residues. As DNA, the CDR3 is TGCGCCAGCAGCCCGGTTGTGGGGGGCCCTGAGCAGTTCTTC. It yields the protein CASSPVVGGPEQFF.

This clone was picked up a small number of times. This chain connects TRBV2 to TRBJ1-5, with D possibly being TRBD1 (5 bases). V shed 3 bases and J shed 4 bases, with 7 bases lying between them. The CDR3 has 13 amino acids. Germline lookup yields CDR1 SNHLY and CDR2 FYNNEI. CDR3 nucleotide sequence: TGTGCCAGCAGTGAGAGACAGAATCAGCCCCAGCATTTT. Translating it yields CASSERQNQPQHF. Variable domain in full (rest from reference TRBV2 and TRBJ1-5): EPEVTQTPSHQVTQMGQEVILRCVPISNHLYFYWYRQILGQKVEFLVSFYNNEISEKSEIFDDQFSVERPDGSNFTLKIRSTKLEDSAMYFCASSERQNQPQHFGDGTRLSIL.

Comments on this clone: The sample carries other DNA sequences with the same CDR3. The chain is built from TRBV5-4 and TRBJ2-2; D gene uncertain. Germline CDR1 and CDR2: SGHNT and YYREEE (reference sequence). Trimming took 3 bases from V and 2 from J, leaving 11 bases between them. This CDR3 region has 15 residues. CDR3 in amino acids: CASSSEVANTGELFF. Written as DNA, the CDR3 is TGTGCCAGCAGCTCCGAAGTCGCTAACACCGGGGAGCTGTTTTTT.

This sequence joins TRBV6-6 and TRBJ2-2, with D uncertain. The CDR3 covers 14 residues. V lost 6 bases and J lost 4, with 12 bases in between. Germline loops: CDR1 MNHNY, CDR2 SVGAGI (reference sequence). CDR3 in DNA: TGTGCCAGCAGCCCTACCGACCGCACCGGGGAGCTGTTTTTT. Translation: CASSPTDRTGELFF.

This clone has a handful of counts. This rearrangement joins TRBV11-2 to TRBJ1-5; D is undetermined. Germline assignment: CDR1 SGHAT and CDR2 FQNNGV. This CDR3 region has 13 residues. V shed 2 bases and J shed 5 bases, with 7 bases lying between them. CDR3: CASSLSGDQPQHF. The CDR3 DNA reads TGTGCCAGCAGCTTATCTGGGGATCAGCCCCAGCATTTT.

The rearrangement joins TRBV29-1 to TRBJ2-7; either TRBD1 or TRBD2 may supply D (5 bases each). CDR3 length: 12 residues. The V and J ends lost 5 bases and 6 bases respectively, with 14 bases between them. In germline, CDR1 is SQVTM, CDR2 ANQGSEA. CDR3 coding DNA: TGCAGCGTTAAAATCGGGGACCTCGAGCAGTACTTC. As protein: CSVKIGDLEQYF.

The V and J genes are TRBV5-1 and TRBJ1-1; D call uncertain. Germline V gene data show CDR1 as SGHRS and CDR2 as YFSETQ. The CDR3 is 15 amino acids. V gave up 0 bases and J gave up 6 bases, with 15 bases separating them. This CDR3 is CASSLAVMASSEAFF. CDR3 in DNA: TGCGCCAGCAGCTTGGCGGTTATGGCTAGCTCTGAAGCTTTCTTT. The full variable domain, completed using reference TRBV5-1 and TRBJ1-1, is KAGVTQTPRYLIKTRGQQVTLSCSPISGHRSVSWYQQTPGQGLQFLFEYFSETQRNKGNFPGRFSGRQFSNSRSEMNVSTLELGDSALYLCASSLAVMASSEAFFGQGTRLTVV.